One sample yielded the 6 T cell receptor beta chains listed below, sequenced in a study of follicular helper T cells after annual influenza vaccination. Documented time point: 2014-2015 season, pre-vaccination. Profiling relied on immunoSEQ multiplex PCR, and the TCRdb table lists in-frame clones only, not all of them. The table shows 25,000 to 35,000 clones, with 65% to 85% occurring only once. Sequenced here: CXCR5+ CD38- circulating T follicular helper cells from blood, sampled on the day of influenza vaccination. Subset indicated: circulating Tfh, non-naive CD4+CXCR5+PD-1+ (ICOS+CD38+ or ICOS-CD38-). The receptors come from an adult who received the influenza vaccine.

This sequence joins TRBV11-2 and TRBJ2-2, with 7 bases lining up with TRBD2. The germline V gene encodes CDR1 SGHAT and CDR2 FQNNGV. CDR3 length: 15 amino acids. The ends lost 6 bases at V and 5 bases at J; junction bases unmatched: 9. CDR3: CASSSRLAGTGELFF. CDR3 nucleotide sequence: TGTGCCAGCAGTTCCCGACTAGCAGGAACCGGGGAGCTGTTTTTT.

In its sample, this clone was seen a few times. The rearrangement links TRBV6-1 to TRBJ1-4, with 10 bases that match TRBD1. The junction had 3 bases not matched to a gene; V was cut back by 8 bases and J by 0 bases. Germline V lookup: CDR1 MNHNS, CDR2 SASEGT. The CDR3 is made up of 15 amino acids. As DNA, the CDR3 is TGTGCCAGCCGGACAGGGGGGACAACTAATGAAAAACTGTTTTTT. Encoded protein: CASRTGGTTNEKLFF.

The rearrangement joins TRBV9 to TRBJ2-3; 10 positions match TRBD1. CDR1 and CDR2 from the germline V gene are SGDLS and YYNGEE. J lost 6 bases, V lost 0 bases, and 4 bases had no gene match. CDR3 length: 15 residues. This chain's CDR3 is CASSVAGQGKDTQYF. CDR3 bases: TGTGCCAGCAGCGTAGCGGGACAGGGGAAGGATACGCAGTATTTT.

V usage is TRBV11-2 and J usage is TRBJ2-1; D remains ambiguous. CDR1 is SGHAT and CDR2 is FQNNGV in the germline V gene. V dropped 0 bases and J dropped 5 bases, with 11 bases sitting between them. The CDR3 is 15 residues long. DNA for the CDR3: TGTGCCAGCAGCTTAGAGGGCGTATCTGACAATGAGCAGTTCTTC. Protein: CASSLEGVSDNEQFF.

The sample holds a few counts of this clone. The rearrangement links TRBV11-2 to TRBJ2-1, with D possibly being TRBD1 (6 bases). CDR1 SGHAT and CDR2 FQNNGV come from the germline V gene. The CDR3 contains 13 residues. Trimming left V 5 bases short and J 7 bases short, with 12 bases between. The CDR3 nucleotides are TGTGCCAGCAGCGCGACGGGACAAAATGAGCAGTTCTTC. Its translation is CASSATGQNEQFF.

This chain joins TRBV6-1 and TRBJ1-5; maybe TRBD1 (5 bases). Trimming cost V 1 base and J 0 bases, with 13 bases left between them. This CDR3 spans 17 amino acids. Per the germline V gene, CDR1 is MNHNS and CDR2 is SASEGT. CDR3 coding DNA: TGTGCCAGCAGTGAAGGAAGGGGATACTATAGCAATCAGCCCCAGCATTTT. This encodes CASSEGRGYYSNQPQHF.